These 30 T cell receptor beta chains were all obtained from the same sample, sequenced in a study of blood T cell repertoires in COVID-19. TCRdb's table, derived via immunoSEQ multiplex PCR, lists solely in-frame clones and lacks some. The data show about 160,000 clones, approximately 82% seen once. The sequenced material came from peripheral blood. These receptors came from a woman between 40 and 55 years old with COVID-19, enrolled during active disease.

This chain links TRBV7-9 with TRBJ2-2; maybe TRBD1 (6 bases). V shed 4 bases and J shed 6 bases, with 21 bases lying between them. This CDR3 contains 17 residues. The germline V gene has CDR1 SEHNR and CDR2 FQNEAQ (reference sequence). The CDR3 protein is CASSYDRSPGRSGELFF. The CDR3 DNA follows: TGTGCCAGCAGCTACGACAGGAGTCCAGGTCGGTCCGGGGAGCTGTTTTTT.

This clone has just one count. The chain carries TRBV3-1 (or the pseudogene TRBV3-2) and TRBJ2-7; a possible D gene is TRBD1 (6 bases). V was shortened by 3 bases and J by 2 bases, with 11 bases between the two germline ends. CDR1 LGHDT and CDR2 YNNKEL come from the germline V gene (reference sequence). The CDR3 is 14 amino acids. CDR3 loop: CASSHQGKTYEQYV. DNA for the CDR3: TGTGCCAGCAGCCATCAGGGGAAAACCTACGAGCAGTACGTC.

In its sample, this clone was seen once. The V and J genes are TRBV11-3 and TRBJ2-1; 11 nucleotides agree with TRBD2. CDR3 size: 15 residues. J lost 9 bases, V lost 3 bases, and 7 bases had no gene match. The germline CDR1 and CDR2 sequences are SGHNT and YENEEA. CDR3 sequence: CASSFSGGAGVEQFF. CDR3 DNA sequence: TGTGCCAGCAGCTTTAGCGGGGGGGCCGGTGTTGAGCAGTTCTTC.

V is TRBV11-3 and J is TRBJ2-1, with 9 bases that match TRBD2. CDR3 size: 16 residues. The germline gives CDR1 SGHNT, CDR2 YENEEA. V shed 1 base and J 4 bases; nucleotides not matched to a gene: 5. In DNA form, the CDR3 reads TGTGCCAGCAGCTTAGGCGGCGGGAGGGGTTACAATGAGCAGTTCTTC. Translated: CASSLGGGRGYNEQFF.

The J gene is TRBJ2-2, the V gene TRBV7-3; TRBD1 is a possible D gene (5 bases). There are 16 residues in the CDR3. Germline values: CDR1 SGHTA, CDR2 FQGTGA. The V gene lost 0 bases and the J gene lost 0 bases, with 8 bases spanning the gap. For the CDR3, the DNA is TGTGCCAGCAGCTTAACGGCAGGGACGAACACCGGGGAGCTGTTTTTT. It yields the protein CASSLTAGTNTGELFF.

The chain recombines TRBV19 with TRBJ1-2; D is possibly TRBD1 (5 bases). The germline V gene has CDR1 LNHDA and CDR2 SQIVND (reference sequence). The CDR3 is made up of 14 amino acids. V dropped 3 bases and J dropped 2 bases, with 10 bases sitting between them. The CDR3 protein is CASSIRAGNYGYTF. In DNA form, the CDR3 reads TGTGCCAGTAGTATTCGGGCAGGGAACTATGGCTACACCTTC.

The chain has TRBV6-1 and TRBJ2-5; D might be TRBD1 (6 bases). The CDR3 length is 15 residues. Germline V gene sequence: CDR1 MNHNS, CDR2 SASEGT. Deletions cut 3 bases from V and 1 base from J, with 12 bases between. This CDR3 reads CASSESWTAQETQYF. CDR3 bases: TGTGCCAGCAGTGAGAGTTGGACAGCCCAAGAGACCCAGTACTTC.

This chain links TRBV6-5 with TRBJ1-2; no clear D. This CDR3 contains 14 residues. Germline lookup yields CDR1 MNHEY and CDR2 SVGAGI. Trimming left V 2 bases short and J 5 bases short, with 12 bases between. CDR3 coding DNA: TGTGCCAGCAGTTACGTCGGGGTGAAGTATGGCTACACCTTC. This sequence encodes CASSYVGVKYGYTF.

The CDR3 nucleotides are TGTGCCAGCAGCTTGAGCGGGAGTCGTAGCTACGAGCAGTACTTC. This codes for CASSLSGSRSYEQYF. This chain joins TRBV11-3 and TRBJ2-7, with 8 bases matching TRBD2. After removal of 3 bases from V and 3 bases from J, the junction contained 7 bases not matched to a gene. CDR1 is SGHNT and CDR2 is YENEEA in the germline V gene. The length of the CDR3 is 15 residues.

The DNA of the CDR3 is TGCGCCAGCAGCCATGGGAAAGCGGGGTTTTTTTTGGAGACCCAGTACTTC. Its protein is CASSHGKAGFFLETQYF. The rearrangement links TRBV4-1 to TRBJ2-5, with TRBD2 matching 7 bases. The V and J ends lost 3 bases and 5 bases, in that order; junction bases with no gene match: 15. CDR1 and CDR2 (germline): MGHRA, YSYEKL. The CDR3 has 17 residues.

This CDR3 reads CASSRTGDNEQFF. In DNA, the CDR3 is TGTGCCAGCTCACGAACAGGAGACAATGAGCAGTTCTTC. V is TRBV18 and J is TRBJ2-1; D perhaps matches TRBD1 (5 bases). The V gene lost 4 bases and the J gene lost 5 bases, with 9 bases spanning the gap. CDR1 is KGHSH and CDR2 is LQKENI in the germline V gene. The CDR3 spans 13 residues.

The J gene is TRBJ2-7, the V gene TRBV29-1, with 9 bases identical to TRBD1. CDR1 is SQVTM and CDR2 is ANQGSEA in the germline V gene. Trimming removed 7 bases from V and 2 bases from J; junction bases left unmatched: 6. The CDR3 totals 13 residues. The CDR3 loop is CSGMGQGPYEQYF. The DNA of the CDR3 is TGCAGCGGAATGGGACAGGGACCCTACGAGCAGTACTTC.

This rearrangement joins TRBV16 to TRBJ2-5; TRBD1 might be the D (5 bases). Germline V CDR1 and CDR2: KGHSY, FQNENV. The V end was cut by 4 bases, the J end by 1 base, with 10 bases between. The CDR3 is 14 amino acids. CDR3 amino acids: CASSPPTAQETQYF. CDR3 nucleotides: TGTGCCAGCAGCCCCCCGACAGCCCAAGAGACCCAGTACTTC.

This sequence joins TRBV7-2 and TRBJ2-1; 10 nucleotides line up with TRBD2. Trimming took 6 bases from V and 1 from J; bases not matched to a gene: 3. Germline V CDR1 and CDR2: SGHTA, FQGNSA. The CDR3 sequence is 15 residues long. CDR3: CASRQLAGSYNEQFF. CDR3 nucleotides: TGTGCCAGCAGACAACTAGCGGGGTCCTACAATGAGCAGTTCTTC.

This clone was seen only once. The rearrangement joins TRBV4-2 to TRBJ1-2, with 7 nucleotides matching TRBD1. V shed 5 bases and J 6 bases; nucleotides not matched to a gene: 15. This CDR3 comprises 16 residues. In germline, CDR1 is LGHNA, CDR2 YNFKEQ. The CDR3 DNA sequence: TGTGCCAGCAGCTCAAGAGGGGGCAGCAGTATTGATGGCTACACCTTC. Amino acids: CASSSRGGSSIDGYTF.

This clone was counted a single time. The gene calls are TRBV27 and TRBJ2-1; weak D call: TRBD2 (6 bases). Trimming stripped 2 bases from V and 7 bases from J, with 12 bases between. This CDR3 has 14 residues. Germline lookup yields CDR1 MNHEY and CDR2 SMNVEV (reference sequence). The CDR3 region is CASSLRGARNEQFF. DNA for the CDR3: TGTGCCAGCAGTTTACGCGGGGCTCGAAATGAGCAGTTCTTC.

The chain combines TRBV2 with TRBJ2-3; D unresolved. Trimming pared 6 bases from V and 1 base from J, leaving 11 bases between. Germline values: CDR1 SNHLY, CDR2 FYNNEI. CDR3 length equals 14 residues. As DNA, the CDR3 is TGTGCCAGCAGAATAAGTCCAGGCACAGATACGCAGTATTTT. Protein sequence: CASRISPGTDTQYF.

The V call is TRBV3-1 (or the pseudogene TRBV3-2), the J call TRBJ2-1, with 11 bases lining up with TRBD2. Germline CDR1 and CDR2: LGHDT and YNNKEL (reference sequence). Trimming took 5 bases from V and 3 from J; bases not matched to a gene: 6. The CDR3 totals 16 residues. The CDR3 sequence is CASSFGTSGNYNEQFF. DNA for the CDR3: TGTGCCAGCAGCTTTGGGACTAGCGGTAACTACAATGAGCAGTTCTTC.

The chain recombines TRBV19 with TRBJ2-1, with TRBD2 matching over 8 bases. CDR1 is LNHDA, CDR2 SQIVND, per germline (reference sequence). With 3 bases clipped from V and 5 bases from J, the junction kept 0 bases outside the gene matches. This CDR3 region has 13 residues. Here the CDR3 reads CASSMGLDNEQFF. The CDR3 region has the DNA TGTGCCAGTAGTATGGGACTAGACAATGAGCAGTTCTTC. Full variable domain (missing parts from reference TRBV19 and TRBJ2-1): DGGITQSPKYLFRKEGQNVTLSCEQNLNHDAMYWYRQDPGQGLRLIYYSQIVNDFQKGDIAEGYSVSREKKESFPLTVTSAQKNPTAFYLCASSMGLDNEQFFGPGTRLTVL.

This rearrangement joins TRBV11-1 to TRBJ1-1, with 7 bases aligning to TRBD1. Trimming at V came to 5 bases and at J to 0 bases, leaving 6 bases not matched to a gene. Germline lookup yields CDR1 SGHAT and CDR2 FQDESV (reference sequence). This CDR3 contains 15 residues. In DNA form, the CDR3 reads TGTGCCAGCAGCCTCCGGACAGGAATGAACACTGAAGCTTTCTTT. Amino acid sequence: CASSLRTGMNTEAFF.

This chain joins TRBV30 and TRBJ2-5, with TRBD2 matching over 12 bases. Trimming took 3 bases from V and 5 from J; bases not matched to a gene: 7. The CDR3 contains 15 residues. CDR1 and CDR2 from the germline V gene are GTSNPN and SVGIG (reference sequence). The CDR3 bases are TGTGCCTGGAGCCCCGGGACTAGCGGGCGGGAGACCCAGTACTTC. Protein: CAWSPGTSGRETQYF.

J is TRBJ1-2 and V is TRBV28; weak D call: TRBD1 (5 bases). CDR3 length: 14 residues. V was trimmed by 5 bases and J by 4 bases, leaving 14 bases between them. Germline CDR1 MDHEN, CDR2 SYDVKM. In nucleotides, the CDR3 is TGTGCCAGCAGTCCGAAGACAGTATTCTATGGCTACACCTTC. Translation: CASSPKTVFYGYTF.

CDR3 nucleotides: TGTGCCAGCAGTTCGACCCCGTCGGGGGTCCCCTACAATGAGCAGTTCTTC. Protein product: CASSSTPSGVPYNEQFF. V and J are TRBV27 and TRBJ2-1; TRBD2 is a possible D gene (6 bases). V lost 4 bases, J lost 2 bases, and 18 bases lay in between. The CDR3 extends over 17 amino acids. Germline CDR1 MNHEY, CDR2 SMNVEV (reference sequence).

This rearrangement joins TRBV4-1 to TRBJ2-7, with no clear D. Germline V gene data show CDR1 as MGHRA and CDR2 as YSYEKL. The CDR3 consists of 13 residues. V lost 2 bases, J lost 1 base, and 6 bases lay in between. CDR3 coding DNA: TGCGCCAGCAGCCAAAGGAGTTCCTACGAGCAGTACTTC. As protein: CASSQRSSYEQYF.

The V call is TRBV29-1, the J call TRBJ2-5; 8 bases are shared with TRBD2. Germline CDR1 SQVTM, CDR2 ANQGSEA. V was clipped by 4 bases and J by 5 bases; unmatched bases: 6. This CDR3 contains 13 residues. This CDR3 is CSVVISSGETQYF. Written as DNA, the CDR3 is TGCAGCGTTGTTATCTCTAGCGGGGAGACCCAGTACTTC.

This chain connects TRBV13 to TRBJ1-1; a possible D gene is TRBD1 (5 bases). Germline lookup yields CDR1 PRHDT and CDR2 FYEKMQ (reference sequence). The CDR3 is made up of 15 amino acids. Trimming took 5 bases from V and 2 from J, leaving 15 bases between them. CDR3 coding DNA: TGTGCCAGCAGCGGCAGGGCCGGGGGAAACACTGAAGCTTTCTTT. This sequence encodes CASSGRAGGNTEAFF.

The chain carries TRBV18 and TRBJ2-7; the match to TRBD2 covers 9 bases. V shed 2 bases and J 5 bases; nucleotides not matched to a gene: 7. The CDR3 runs to 15 residues. The germline gives CDR1 KGHSH, CDR2 LQKENI. As DNA, the CDR3 is TGTGCCAGCTCACCAAGACCTAGCGGGGACCACGAGCAGTACTTC. The encoded protein is CASSPRPSGDHEQYF.

At least ten counts were recorded for this clone. This chain links TRBV2 with TRBJ2-1; 11 positions match TRBD2. V was pared by 4 bases and J by 8 bases, with 7 bases of the junction left unmatched. The germline gives CDR1 SNHLY, CDR2 FYNNEI. CDR3 size: 15 residues. The CDR3 DNA reads as TGTGCCAGCAGTGCGGCTAGCGGGGGGAGGTATGAGCAGTTCTTC. This translates into CASSAASGGRYEQFF. The complete variable domain, with remaining parts taken from reference TRBV2 and TRBJ2-1, reads EPEVTQTPSHQVTQMGQEVILRCVPISNHLYFYWYRQILGQKVEFLVSFYNNEISEKSEIFDDQFSVERPDGSNFTLKIRSTKLEDSAMYFCASSAASGGRYEQFFGPGTRLTVL.

This chain connects TRBV12-3 or TRBV12-4 to TRBJ1-2; D is possibly TRBD1 (5 bases). This CDR3 is built from 13 residues. V was clipped by 5 bases and J by 5 bases, with 12 bases between them. Here the CDR3 reads CASSVTGFYGYTF. CDR3 DNA: TGTGCCAGCAGTGTTACAGGTTTTTATGGCTACACCTTC.

V and J are TRBV6-5 and TRBJ1-1, with 8 positions matching TRBD1. Trimming cost V 4 bases and J 4 bases; bases outside gene matches: 11. CDR1 and CDR2 from the germline V gene are MNHEY and SVGAGI. This CDR3 is 16 amino acids long. CDR3 protein: CASSFKTSGGGTEAFF. CDR3 in DNA: TGTGCCAGCAGTTTCAAAACTTCAGGGGGCGGCACTGAAGCTTTCTTT.